Sequencing of this T cell receptor (beta chain) was carried out in a study of blood T cells in healthy people across ages. It was with a sample-barcoded 5' primer and a J-beta primer mix that a second PCR of roughly 7 to 12 cycles was run. Carrying 12 random nucleotides, a template-switch adaptor labeled each individual cDNA molecule. TCRdb redid the calling of the 5' RACE reads with MiXCR, one entry per CDR3 protein. This table holds almost 1 million distinct CDR3 sequences, just over 50% found once. The germline V gene has CDR1 SQVTM and CDR2 ANQGSEA. Between the trimmed V and J ends, which lost 5 bases and 2 bases, there was a span of 3 bases. The CDR3 loop spans 10 amino acids. This clonotype was seen repeatedly, ten times or more. Its matching antigen is unknown. Study outcomes and limitations: When set beside aged donors, long-lived donors presented more naive CD4+ cells and higher diversity.

The rearrangement joins TRBV29-1 to TRBJ2-5, with D unclear. The origin of this receptor is a woman aged 60-70 years in good health. Sequencing was done on a sample of blood. In DNA, the CDR3 is TGCAGCGTTTCTCAAGAGACCCAGTACTTC. It encodes CSVSQETQYF.